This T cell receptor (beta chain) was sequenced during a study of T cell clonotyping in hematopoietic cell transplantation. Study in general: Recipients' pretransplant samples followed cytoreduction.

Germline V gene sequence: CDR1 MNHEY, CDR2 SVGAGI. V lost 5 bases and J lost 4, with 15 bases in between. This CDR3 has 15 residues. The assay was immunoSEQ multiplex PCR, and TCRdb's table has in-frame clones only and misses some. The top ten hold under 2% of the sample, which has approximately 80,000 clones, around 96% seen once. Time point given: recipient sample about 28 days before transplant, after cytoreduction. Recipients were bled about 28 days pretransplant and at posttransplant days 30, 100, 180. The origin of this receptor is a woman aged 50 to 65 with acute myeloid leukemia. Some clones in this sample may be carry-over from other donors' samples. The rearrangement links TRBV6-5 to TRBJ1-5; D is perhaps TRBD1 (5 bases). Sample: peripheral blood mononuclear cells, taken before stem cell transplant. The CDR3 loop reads CASSQQGSGNQPQHF. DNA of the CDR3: TGTGCCAGCAGTCAGCAGGGAAGTGGAAATCAGCCCCAGCATTTT.